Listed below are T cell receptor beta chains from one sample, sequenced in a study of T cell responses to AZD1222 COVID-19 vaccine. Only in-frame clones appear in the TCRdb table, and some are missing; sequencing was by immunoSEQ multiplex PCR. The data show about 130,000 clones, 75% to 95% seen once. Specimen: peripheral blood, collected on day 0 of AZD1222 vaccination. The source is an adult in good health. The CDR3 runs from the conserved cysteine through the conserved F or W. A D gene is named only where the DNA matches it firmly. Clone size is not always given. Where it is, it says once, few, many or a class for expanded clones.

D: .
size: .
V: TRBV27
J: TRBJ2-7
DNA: TGTGCCAGCAGTTTGGGAACCGGGGCCTACGAGCAGTACTTC
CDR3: CASSLGTGAYEQYF

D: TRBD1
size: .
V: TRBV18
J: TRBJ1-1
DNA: TGTGCCAGCTCTCCGACAGGGGCTGACACTGAAGCTTTCTTT
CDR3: CASSPTGADTEAFF

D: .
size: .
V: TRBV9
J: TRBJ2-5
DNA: TGTGCCAGCAGTGGGGCATTCGGCGAGACCCAGTACTTC
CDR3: CASSGAFGETQYF

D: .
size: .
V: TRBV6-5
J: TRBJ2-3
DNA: TGTGCCAGCAGTTACGGCGGGGCCAGCACAGATACGCAGTATTTT
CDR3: CASSYGGASTDTQYF

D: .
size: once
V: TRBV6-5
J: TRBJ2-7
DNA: TGTGCCAGCAGTTACGGGACTGAGGTTCGGGAGCAGTACTTC
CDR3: CASSYGTEVREQYF

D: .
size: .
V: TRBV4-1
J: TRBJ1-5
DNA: TGCGCCAGCAGGCGTACAGGAGGGGGTCAGCCCCAGCATTTT
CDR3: CASRRTGGGQPQHF

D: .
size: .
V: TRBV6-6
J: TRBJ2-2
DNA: TGTGCCAGCAGCTCCCTGGCCGGGGAGCTGTTTTTT
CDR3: CASSSLAGELFF

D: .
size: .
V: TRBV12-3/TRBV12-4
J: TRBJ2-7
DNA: TGTGCCAGCAGTTTACAGGCATACGAGCAGTACTTC
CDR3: CASSLQAYEQYF

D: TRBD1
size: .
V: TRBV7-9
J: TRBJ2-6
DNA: TGTGCCAGCAGCGGAACAGGGGCTGGGGCCAACGTCCTGACTTTC
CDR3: CASSGTGAGANVLTF

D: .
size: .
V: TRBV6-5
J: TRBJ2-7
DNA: TGTGCCAGCAGCGCTGTGACAGTCTACGAGCAGTACTTC
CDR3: CASSAVTVYEQYF

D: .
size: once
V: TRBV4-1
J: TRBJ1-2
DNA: TGCGCCAGCAGCCAAGAGGGGAGGTATAGCTACACCTTC
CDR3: CASSQEGRYSYTF

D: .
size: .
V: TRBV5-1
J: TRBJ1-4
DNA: TGCGCCAGCAGCTTGTCTTCAGTCTCTCTGGAGGAAAAACTGTTTTTT
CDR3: CASSLSSVSLEEKLFF

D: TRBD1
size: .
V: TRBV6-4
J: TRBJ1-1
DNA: TGTGCCAGCAGACCGGGACAGGGTAGAGCTTTCTTT
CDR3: CASRPGQGRAFF